In its sample, the clone carrying this T cell receptor beta chain was seen once. The CDR3 spans 15 residues. Between the trimmed V and J ends, which lost 5 bases and 3 bases, there was a span of 17 bases. CDR1 MDHEN and CDR2 SYDVKM come from the germline V gene. Sequencing used immunoSEQ multiplex PCR; TCRdb keeps in-frame clones, though not all of them. The sample consists of more than 2 million clones, over 85% of them appearing once. CD45RO-negative, CCR7-positively selected cells formed the naive CD8 fraction, excluding terminally differentiated effector memory CD45RA+ cells. The data derive from a study of shared clonotypes between healthy human individuals.

The sequence derives from a man aged 18 to 35 in good health. Some clones in this sample may be carry-over from other donors' samples. This sequence joins TRBV28 and TRBJ2-7; TRBD1 might be the D (8 bases). Sequenced sample: naive CD8+ T cells from PBMCs. Written as DNA, the CDR3 is TGTGCCAGCAGTAGGCGGGGGACAGGTCTCTACGAGCAGTACTTC. Translation gives CASSRRGTGLYEQYF.